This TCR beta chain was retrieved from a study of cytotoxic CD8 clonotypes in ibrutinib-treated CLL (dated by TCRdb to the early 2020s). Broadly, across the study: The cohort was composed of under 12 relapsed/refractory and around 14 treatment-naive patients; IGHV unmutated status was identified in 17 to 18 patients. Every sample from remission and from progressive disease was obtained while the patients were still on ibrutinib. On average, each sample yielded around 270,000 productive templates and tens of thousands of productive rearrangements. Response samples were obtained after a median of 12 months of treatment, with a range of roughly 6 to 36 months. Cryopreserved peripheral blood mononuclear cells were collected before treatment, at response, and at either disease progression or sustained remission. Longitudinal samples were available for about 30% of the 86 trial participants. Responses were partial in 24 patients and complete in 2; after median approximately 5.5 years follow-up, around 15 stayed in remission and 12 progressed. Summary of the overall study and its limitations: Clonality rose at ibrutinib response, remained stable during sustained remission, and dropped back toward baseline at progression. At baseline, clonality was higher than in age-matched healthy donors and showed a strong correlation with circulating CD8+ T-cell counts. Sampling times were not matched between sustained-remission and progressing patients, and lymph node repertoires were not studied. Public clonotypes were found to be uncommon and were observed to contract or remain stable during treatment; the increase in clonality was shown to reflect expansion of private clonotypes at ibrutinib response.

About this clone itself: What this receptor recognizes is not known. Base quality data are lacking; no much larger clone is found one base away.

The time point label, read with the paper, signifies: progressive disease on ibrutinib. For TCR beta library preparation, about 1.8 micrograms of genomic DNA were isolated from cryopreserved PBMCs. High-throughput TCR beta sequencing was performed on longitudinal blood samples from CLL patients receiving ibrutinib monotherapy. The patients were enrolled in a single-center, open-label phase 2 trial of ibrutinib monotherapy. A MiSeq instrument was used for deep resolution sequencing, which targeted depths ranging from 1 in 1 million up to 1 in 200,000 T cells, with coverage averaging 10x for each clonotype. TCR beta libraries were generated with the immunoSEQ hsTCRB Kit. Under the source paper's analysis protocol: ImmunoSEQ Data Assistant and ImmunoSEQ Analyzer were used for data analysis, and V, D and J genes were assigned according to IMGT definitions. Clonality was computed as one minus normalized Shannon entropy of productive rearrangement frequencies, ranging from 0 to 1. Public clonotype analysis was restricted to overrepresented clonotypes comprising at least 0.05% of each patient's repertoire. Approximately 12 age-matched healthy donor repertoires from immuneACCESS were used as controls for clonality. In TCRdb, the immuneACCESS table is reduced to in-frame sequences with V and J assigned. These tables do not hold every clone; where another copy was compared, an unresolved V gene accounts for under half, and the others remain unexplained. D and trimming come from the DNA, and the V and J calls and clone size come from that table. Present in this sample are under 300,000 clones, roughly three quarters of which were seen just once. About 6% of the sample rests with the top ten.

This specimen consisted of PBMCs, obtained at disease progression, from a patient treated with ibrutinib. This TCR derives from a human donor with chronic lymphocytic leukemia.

The DNA is TGTGCCAGCAGCTTATTTGGGGGTGGCTACACCTTC. It specifies CASSLFGGGYTF. The V and J segments used are TRBV11-2 and TRBJ1-2; tentative D gene TRBD1, with 5 bases matching. V is pared back by 2 bases and J by 7 bases, with 8 bases lying between the germline termini. Sequences SGHAT (CDR1) and FQNNGV (CDR2) are obtained from the germline V gene. CDR3 length: 12 amino acids, cysteine to phenylalanine. The entry retains the CDR3 DNA only, 36 bases that are in frame from base 1.